This entry lists 30 T cell receptor beta chains sequenced from one sample in a study of T cell responses to AZD1222 COVID-19 vaccine. This table comes from immunoSEQ multiplex PCR, and its TCRdb copy is limited to in-frame clones, with some not included. There are roughly 150,000 clones in the sample; about 91% occur only once, and 2.3% lies in the top ten. The material sequenced was peripheral blood, taken on day 0 of AZD1222 vaccination. The receptors here all came from an adult in good health.

The chain recombines TRBV5-4 with TRBJ2-1; 7 nucleotides line up with TRBD2. The V gene end was trimmed by 0 bases and the J gene end by 6 bases; junction bases not matched to a gene: 3. The CDR3 has 14 amino acids. CDR1 SGHNT and CDR2 YYREEE come from the germline V gene (reference sequence). The CDR3 DNA sequence: TGTGCCAGCAGCTTGGGTGGGGGGGTCAATGAGCAGTTCTTC. Its protein product is CASSLGGGVNEQFF.

This sequence joins TRBV2 and TRBJ1-5, with no clear D. The length of the CDR3 is 14 residues. Trimming stripped 6 bases from V and 3 bases from J, with 12 bases between. Per germline, CDR1 SNHLY and CDR2 FYNNEI. This CDR3 is CASRTRGPNQPQHF. As DNA, the CDR3 is TGTGCCAGCAGGACCCGAGGGCCCAATCAGCCCCAGCATTTT. Filled out from reference TRBV2 and TRBJ1-5, the complete variable domain reads EPEVTQTPSHQVTQMGQEVILRCVPISNHLYFYWYRQILGQKVEFLVSFYNNEISEKSEIFDDQFSVERPDGSNFTLKIRSTKLEDSAMYFCASRTRGPNQPQHFGDGTRLSIL.

This chain joins TRBV19 and TRBJ2-3; 7 bases are shared with TRBD2. Germline-derived CDR1 and CDR2 are LNHDA and SQIVND (reference sequence). Germline trimming cut 3 bases from V and 4 bases from J; bases unmatched to any gene: 4. The CDR3 is 14 residues long. CDR3 nucleotide sequence: TGTGCCAGTAGTATCGGACTAGTCCCAGATACGCAGTATTTT. Its translation is CASSIGLVPDTQYF.

The gene calls are TRBV7-9 and TRBJ2-5, with D possibly being TRBD1 (5 bases). The CDR3 contains 13 residues. Germline V gene data show CDR1 as SEHNR and CDR2 as FQNEAQ (reference sequence). V lost 1 base and J 5 bases, leaving 8 bases between the germline ends. The CDR3 sequence: CASSLVGRETQYF. CDR3 sequence (DNA): TGTGCCAGCAGCTTAGTGGGGCGGGAGACCCAGTACTTC.

This rearrangement joins TRBV3-1 (or the pseudogene TRBV3-2) to TRBJ2-1; D is uncertain. From germline, CDR1 is LGHDT and CDR2 YNNKEL (reference sequence). CDR3 size: 16 residues. The V end lost 1 base, the J end lost 1 base, and 11 bases lay between the germline ends. Here the CDR3 DNA reads TGTGCCAGCAGCCAAGTGGTACTTATATCCTACAATGAGCAGTTCTTC. It encodes CASSQVVLISYNEQFF.

The chain joins TRBV7-3 to TRBJ2-3; 13 nucleotides agree with TRBD2. Trimming removed 3 bases from V and 2 bases from J; junction bases left unmatched: 2. CDR1 is SGHTA and CDR2 is FQGTGA in the germline V gene. This CDR3 is 16 amino acids long. The CDR3 DNA is TGTGCCAGCAGCTTCGGGACTAGCGGGAACACAGATACGCAGTATTTT. It codes for CASSFGTSGNTDTQYF. The variable domain in full, with the rest retrieved from reference TRBV7-3 and TRBJ2-3, is GAGVSQTPSNKVTEKGKYVELRCDPISGHTALYWYRQSLGQGPEFLIYFQGTGAADDSGLPNDRFFAVRPEGSVSTLKIQRTERGDSAVYLCASSFGTSGNTDTQYFGPGTRLTVL.

The V call is TRBV27, the J call TRBJ2-7; 11 positions match TRBD2. The germline V gene encodes CDR1 MNHEY and CDR2 SMNVEV (reference sequence). With V trimmed by 4 bases and J by 8 bases, 4 bases remained unmatched. The CDR3 loop spans 13 amino acids. This CDR3 is CASSWASGGQQYF. Written as DNA, the CDR3 is TGTGCCAGCAGTTGGGCTAGCGGGGGGCAGCAGTACTTC.

As regards this clone: The same CDR3 arises from other DNA sequences in this sample as well. This chain uses TRBV7-9 with TRBJ1-2; perhaps TRBD1 as D (5 bases). The germline gives CDR1 SEHNR, CDR2 FQNEAQ (reference sequence). V was shortened by 2 bases and J by 7 bases, with 8 bases between the two germline ends. The CDR3 loop spans 12 amino acids. CDR3 residues: CASSLPGGGYTF. CDR3 nucleotides: TGTGCCAGCAGCTTACCGGGGGGTGGCTACACCTTC.

This chain links TRBV2 with TRBJ2-2; 15 nucleotides match TRBD2. Germline V lookup: CDR1 SNHLY, CDR2 FYNNEI. V gave up 4 bases and J gave up 4 bases; unmatched junction bases: 4. CDR3 length: 17 residues. The CDR3 bases are TGTGCCAGCAGTGCCGGACTAGCGGGAGGGTCCACCGGGGAGCTGTTTTTT. Translating it yields CASSAGLAGGSTGELFF.

V gene TRBV24-1 combines with J gene TRBJ2-3; TRBD1 aligns across 7 bases. CDR3 size: 14 residues. Looked up from germline, CDR1 is KGHDR and CDR2 is SFDVKD. Unmatched junction bases numbered 7, after V lost 7 bases and J lost 4 bases. The CDR3 spells CATSGTVGADTQYF. The CDR3 bases are TGTGCCACCAGCGGGACAGTAGGGGCAGATACGCAGTATTTT.

The rearrangement joins TRBV7-3 to TRBJ1-1; TRBD1 matches at 9 bases. In germline, CDR1 is SGHTA, CDR2 FQGTGA. The V and J ends lost 6 bases and 1 base, in that order; junction bases with no gene match: 3. The CDR3 is 14 amino acids. CDR3 in amino acids: CASSTTGGNTEAFF. CDR3 bases: TGTGCCAGCAGTACGACAGGGGGGAACACTGAAGCTTTCTTT.

The chain couples TRBV20-1 to TRBJ1-1; D is unclear. Between the trimmed V and J ends, which lost 0 bases and 10 bases, there was a span of 6 bases. The CDR3 loop spans 10 amino acids. From germline, CDR1 is DFQATT and CDR2 SNEGSKA (reference sequence). CDR3 coding DNA: TGCAGTGCTAGAGATAATGGAGCTTTCTTT. Translated, it gives CSARDNGAFF.

CDR3 bases: TGTGCCAGCAGGCAAGCGGGAGTTAGGAATGAGCAGTTCTTC. Translated: CASRQAGVRNEQFF. This chain joins TRBV6-5 and TRBJ2-1, with 8 bases matching TRBD2. J gave up 7 bases and V 6 bases, and 8 bases lay outside the gene matches. Germline CDR1 is MNHEY and CDR2 is SVGAGI. The CDR3 extends over 14 amino acids.

This sequence joins TRBV14 and TRBJ2-3, with D unclear. The CDR3 consists of 12 residues. V shed 2 bases and J shed 8 bases, with 8 bases lying between them. CDR1 and CDR2 (germline): SGHDN, FVKESK. CDR3 nucleotides: TGTGCCAGCAGCCAATCAGACGCTACGCAGTATTTT. It is translated as CASSQSDATQYF.

The CDR3 sequence: CASSLGLADNYNEQFF. DNA for the CDR3: TGCGCCAGCAGCTTGGGGCTAGCGGACAACTACAATGAGCAGTTCTTC. V and J are TRBV5-1 and TRBJ2-1, with 7 bases that match TRBD2. CDR1 SGHRS and CDR2 YFSETQ come from the germline V gene. The trim removed 0 bases at V and 3 bases at J, leaving 6 bases unmatched. The length of the CDR3 is 16 residues.

The chain combines TRBV18 with TRBJ2-7; TRBD1 matches at 7 bases. J lost 5 bases, V lost 5 bases, and 9 bases had no gene match. The CDR3 runs 14 residues. CDR1 and CDR2 from the germline V gene are KGHSH and LQKENI. CDR3 sequence reads: CASSRQGTGDEQYF. Here the CDR3 DNA reads TGTGCCAGCTCAAGACAGGGTACCGGCGACGAGCAGTACTTC.

The chain uses TRBV3-1 (or the pseudogene TRBV3-2) and TRBJ1-5; D perhaps matches TRBD1 (6 bases). With 1 base removed from V and 1 base from J, the gap between germline ends came to 8 bases. Germline CDR1 is LGHDT and CDR2 is YNNKEL (reference sequence). The CDR3 loop spans 15 amino acids. CDR3 in DNA: TGTGCCAGCAGCCAAGTACAGGGAAGCAATCAGCCCCAGCATTTT. Its translation is CASSQVQGSNQPQHF.

The CDR3 reads CASSLYRNTEAFF. The CDR3 region has the DNA TGTGCCAGCAGTTTATACAGGAACACTGAAGCTTTCTTT. This chain connects TRBV27 to TRBJ1-1; D ambiguous. V lost 1 base and J lost 1, with 4 bases in between. Germline values: CDR1 MNHEY, CDR2 SMNVEV (reference sequence). The CDR3 spans 13 residues.

The genes are TRBV5-4 and TRBJ2-7; 10 positions agree with TRBD1. V was clipped by 5 bases and J by 5 bases; unmatched bases: 10. The CDR3 consists of 15 residues. The germline V gene has CDR1 SGHNT and CDR2 YYREEE (reference sequence). The CDR3 is CASSVAGTGVDEQYF. The DNA for the CDR3 is TGTGCCAGCAGTGTTGCCGGGACAGGGGTAGACGAGCAGTACTTC.

This clone has just one count. The rearrangement links TRBV6-5 to TRBJ1-1; D gene ambiguous. The germline V and J ends were trimmed by 2 bases and 3 bases, with 10 bases remaining between them. CDR1 and CDR2 (germline): MNHEY, SVGAGI. The CDR3 totals 14 residues. The CDR3 loop is CASSYAGRHTEAFF. In DNA, the CDR3 is TGTGCCAGCAGTTACGCAGGACGGCACACTGAAGCTTTCTTT.

The chain joins TRBV11-1 to TRBJ2-1; 11 bases fit TRBD2. The germline V gene encodes CDR1 SGHAT and CDR2 FQDESV (reference sequence). This CDR3 region has 15 residues. The ends lost 5 bases at V and 7 bases at J; junction bases unmatched: 7. CDR3 region: CASSDPRTSGNEQFF. DNA for the CDR3: TGTGCCAGCAGCGATCCAAGGACTAGCGGGAATGAGCAGTTCTTC. Using reference TRBV11-1 and TRBJ2-1 for the parts outside the CDR3, the full variable domain is EAEVAQSPRYKITEKSQAVAFWCDPISGHATLYWYRQILGQGPELLVQFQDESVVDDSQLPKDRFSAERLKGVDSTLKIQPAELGDSAMYLCASSDPRTSGNEQFFGPGTRLTVL.

The genes are TRBV11-2 and TRBJ2-1, with D perhaps TRBD2 (6 bases). The CDR3 has 16 residues. Per germline, CDR1 SGHAT and CDR2 FQNNGV. The V gene lost 0 bases and the J gene lost 8 bases, with 17 bases spanning the gap. This chain's CDR3 is CASSLDARPGVDEQFF. As DNA, the CDR3 is TGTGCCAGCAGCTTAGACGCTAGACCGGGGGTCGATGAGCAGTTCTTC.

The V call is TRBV4-2, the J call TRBJ2-5, with 11 nucleotides matching TRBD2. V gave up 5 bases and J gave up 1 base; unmatched junction bases: 6. The CDR3 sequence is 16 residues long. In germline, CDR1 is LGHNA, CDR2 YNFKEQ. The DNA of the CDR3 is TGTGCCAGCAGCACGCGACTAGCGGGGTTCCAAGAGACCCAGTACTTC. The encoded protein is CASSTRLAGFQETQYF.

This clone was counted a few times. The chain recombines TRBV6-5 with TRBJ1-5; D remains unclear. With 8 bases removed from V and 0 bases from J, the gap between germline ends came to 5 bases. The germline gives CDR1 MNHEY, CDR2 SVGAGI. The CDR3 has 12 amino acids. This CDR3 reads CASAISNQPQHF. Here the CDR3 DNA reads TGTGCCAGCGCTATTAGCAATCAGCCCCAGCATTTT.

J is TRBJ2-1 and V is TRBV3-1 (or the pseudogene TRBV3-2); 9 nucleotides agree with TRBD1. With 0 bases clipped from V and 4 bases from J, the junction kept 7 bases outside the gene matches. Germline-derived CDR1 and CDR2 are LGHDT and YNNKEL (reference sequence). The CDR3 is 17 amino acids. CDR3 in DNA: TGTGCCAGCAGCCAAGATCGGGACAGGGCCCATTACAATGAGCAGTTCTTC. Its translation is CASSQDRDRAHYNEQFF.

The chain joins TRBV7-9 to TRBJ1-1; D perhaps matches TRBD1 (5 bases). V dropped 2 bases and J dropped 11 bases, with 15 bases sitting between them. This CDR3 has 13 residues. Germline values: CDR1 SEHNR, CDR2 FQNEAQ (reference sequence). CDR3 nucleotides: TGTGCCAGCAGCTTAACCGGGGACGGGGAGGCTTTCTTT. Residues: CASSLTGDGEAFF. Using reference TRBV7-9 and TRBJ1-1 for the parts outside the CDR3, the full variable domain is DTGVSQNPRHKITKRGQNVTFRCDPISEHNRLYWYRQTLGQGPEFLTYFQNEAQLEKSRLLSDRFSAERPKGSFSTLEIQRTEQGDSAMYLCASSLTGDGEAFFGQGTRLTVV.

V is TRBV7-8 and J is TRBJ1-3; D call uncertain. The germline V gene has CDR1 SGHVS and CDR2 FQNEAQ. The CDR3 has 14 amino acids. V lost 5 bases and J lost 2, with 10 bases in between. CDR3 coding DNA: TGTGCCAGCAGCCCGGGGATAGCTGGAAACACCATATATTTT. This encodes CASSPGIAGNTIYF.

The chain couples TRBV10-1 to TRBJ1-2, with TRBD1 as a possible D gene (5 bases). Germline V lookup: CDR1 WNHNN, CDR2 SYGVQD (reference sequence). The CDR3 consists of 14 residues. Trimming stripped 0 bases from V and 6 bases from J, with 11 bases between. The CDR3 loop is CASSESVGVDGYTF. The CDR3 DNA reads TGCGCCAGCAGTGAGTCGGTGGGGGTAGATGGCTACACCTTC.

This clone was seen only once. The CDR3 end shows no conserved phenylalanine or tryptophan, and so a read error is likely. The limits of the CDR3 on the DNA are not certain, so only TCRdb's listed CDR3 is given. V and J are TRBV6-1 and TRBJ2-3; TRBD1 is taken as the D call from the table, unchecked against the DNA. CDR1 and CDR2 (germline): MNHNS, SASEGT. Counting both end residues, the CDR3 totals 14 amino acids. The CDR3 is CASSEGGDRVRIFH.

The gene calls are TRBV29-1 and TRBJ2-5; 10 bases map to TRBD2. The germline V gene has CDR1 SQVTM and CDR2 ANQGSEA. The junction had 3 bases not matched to a gene; V was cut back by 5 bases and J by 3 bases. The CDR3 loop spans 13 amino acids. The CDR3 here is CSVSGGAEETQYF. The CDR3 DNA sequence: TGCAGCGTTAGCGGGGGGGCGGAAGAGACCCAGTACTTC. Drawing the rest from reference TRBV29-1 and TRBJ2-5, the complete variable domain is SAVISQKPSRDICQRGTSLTIQCQVDSQVTMMFWYRQQPGQSLTLIATANQGSEATYESGFVIDKFPISRPNLTFSTLTVSNMSPEDSSIYLCSVSGGAEETQYFGPGTRLLVL.